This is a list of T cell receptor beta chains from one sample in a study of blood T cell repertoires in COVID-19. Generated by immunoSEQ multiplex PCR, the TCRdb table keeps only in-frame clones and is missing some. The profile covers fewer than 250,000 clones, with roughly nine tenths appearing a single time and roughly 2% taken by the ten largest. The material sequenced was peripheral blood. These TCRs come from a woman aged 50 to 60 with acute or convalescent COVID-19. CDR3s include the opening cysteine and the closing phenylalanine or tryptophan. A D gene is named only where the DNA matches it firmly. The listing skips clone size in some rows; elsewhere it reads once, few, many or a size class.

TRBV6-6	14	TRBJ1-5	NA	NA	TGTGCCAGCAGTCGACAGGTTAGCAATCAGCCCCAGCATTTT	CASSRQVSNQPQHF
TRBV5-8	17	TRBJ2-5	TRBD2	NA	TGTGCCAGCAGCTTGGGGTCTAGCGGGGGGTCCCAAGAGACCCAGTACTTC	CASSLGSSGGSQETQYF
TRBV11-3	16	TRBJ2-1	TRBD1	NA	TGTGCCAGCAGCCCCACCGGGACAGGGATTTACAATGAGCAGTTCTTC	CASSPTGTGIYNEQFF
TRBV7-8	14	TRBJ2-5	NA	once	TGTGCCAGCAGCTTAGCGCTGAGTACAGAGACCCAGTACTTC	CASSLALSTETQYF
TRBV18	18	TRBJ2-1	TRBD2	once	TGTGCCAGCTCACCACTGGCTAGCGGGAGCGACTCCTACAATGAGCAGTTCTTC	CASSPLASGSDSYNEQFF
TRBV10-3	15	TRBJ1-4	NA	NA	TGTGCCATCGGTGGGGGGGGCGCAACTAATGAAAAACTGTTTTTT	CAIGGGGATNEKLFF
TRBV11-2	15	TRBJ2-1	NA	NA	TGTGCCAGCAGCCCGTTGTTCCCCTCCTACAATGAGCAGTTCTTC	CASSPLFPSYNEQFF
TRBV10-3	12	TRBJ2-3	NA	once	TGTGCCTCGGAGGGGAGCACAGATACGCAGTATTTT	CASEGSTDTQYF
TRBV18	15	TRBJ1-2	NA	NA	TGTGCCAGCTCAACACAAATGGGGGGGCTCGATGGCTACACCTTC	CASSTQMGGLDGYTF
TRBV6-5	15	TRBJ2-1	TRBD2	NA	TGTGCCAGCAGTTTTGGGACTAGCGGGAGTGATGAGCAGTTCTTC	CASSFGTSGSDEQFF
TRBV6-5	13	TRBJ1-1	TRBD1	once	TGTGCCAGCAGAGTAACAGGGGTCCCTGAAGCTTTCTTT	CASRVTGVPEAFF
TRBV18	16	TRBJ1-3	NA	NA	TGTGCCAGCTCACCCGGAAGGCAGGGCGGAGGAAACACCATATATTTT	CASSPGRQGGGNTIYF
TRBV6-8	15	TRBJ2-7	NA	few	TGTGCCAGTCTATCAGCGGTCCTGAGCTCCTACGAGCAGTACTTC	CASLSAVLSSYEQYF
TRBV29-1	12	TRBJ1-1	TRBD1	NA	TGCAGCGTTAGACAGGGAGCCACTGAAGCTTTCTTT	CSVRQGATEAFF
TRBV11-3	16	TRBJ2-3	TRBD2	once	TGTGCCAGCAGCGAAGGAAAGGCGGGGGGCCCAGATACGCAGTATTTT	CASSEGKAGGPDTQYF
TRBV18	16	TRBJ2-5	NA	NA	TGTGCCAGCTCACCAAGGGCTAGCGCCTACCAAGAGACCCAGTACTTC	CASSPRASAYQETQYF